A selection of T cell receptor beta chains follows, all from one sample in a study of blood T cell repertoires in COVID-19. Repertoires were generated with immunoSEQ multiplex PCR, while TCRdb's copy carries only in-frame clones and drops some. The sample lists roughly 40,000 clones, 90% occurring once. What was sequenced was peripheral blood. The receptors come from a human donor in a cohort sampled during active COVID-19. Both conserved end residues are part of each CDR3. Each record gives: clone size, D gene, J gene, V gene, CDR3 protein, CDR3 DNA. D genes are given only for firm matches. Expanded clones are given a class, and other clones once, few, many or no size at all.

- | TRBD1 | TRBJ1-2 | TRBV27 | CASRTTGGLYGYTF | TGTGCCAGCAGAACGACAGGGGGCCTCTATGGCTACACCTTC
- | TRBD2 | TRBJ2-1 | TRBV19 | CASSPSGSALEEQFF | TGTGCCAGTAGCCCGAGCGGGAGTGCCCTAGAAGAGCAGTTCTTC
- | - | TRBJ2-7 | TRBV2 | CASTAQGSYEQYF | TGTGCCAGCACCGCACAGGGCTCCTACGAGCAGTACTTC
- | - | TRBJ1-5 | TRBV5-1 | CASSFSSGAGQPQHF | TGCGCCAGCAGCTTTTCCTCTGGGGCCGGTCAGCCCCAGCATTTT
- | TRBD1 | TRBJ2-1 | TRBV7-3 | CASSLGQNYNEQFF | TGTGCCAGCAGTCTGGGACAGAACTACAATGAGCAGTTCTTC
few | TRBD1 | TRBJ2-2 | TRBV12-5 | CASGSDRGLGSGNTGELFF | TGTGCTAGTGGTTCCGACAGGGGGCTCGGTTCTGGGAACACCGGGGAGCTGTTTTTT
- | TRBD2 | TRBJ2-7 | TRBV19 | CARKSGGPCYEQYF | TGTGCCAGAAAAAGCGGGGGGCCCTGCTACGAGCAGTACTTC
- | TRBD1 | TRBJ1-2 | TRBV18 | CASSPVAGTGGSGYTF | TGTGCCAGCTCACCTGTTGCCGGGACAGGGGGCTCTGGCTACACCTTC
- | - | TRBJ2-2 | TRBV7-9 | CASSLSFGSTGELFF | TGTGCCAGCAGCTTATCCTTTGGGAGCACCGGGGAGCTGTTTTTT
- | TRBD1 | TRBJ2-2 | TRBV27 | CASSLPTGTDDNTGELFF | TGTGCCAGCAGTTTGCCGACCGGGACAGATGACAACACCGGGGAGCTGTTTTTT
once | - | TRBJ2-3 | TRBV4-2 | CASSQGRSTDTQYF | TGTGCCAGCAGCCAAGGGCGGAGCACAGATACGCAGTATTTT
- | TRBD1 | TRBJ1-4 | TRBV5-4 | CASSLAGGHEKLFF | TGTGCCAGCAGCTTGGCAGGGGGGCATGAAAAACTGTTTTTT
- | TRBD1 | TRBJ1-1 | TRBV2 | CASSLEMRPGQGNRRDTEAFF | TGTGCCAGCAGTTTGGAAATGAGACCGGGACAGGGGAATCGGAGGGACACTGAAGCTTTCTTT
- | - | TRBJ2-2 | TRBV6-4 | CASSWSIRAGELFF | TGTGCCAGCAGTTGGAGTATTCGGGCCGGGGAGCTGTTTTTT
- | TRBD2 | TRBJ2-6 | TRBV3-1/TRBV3-2 | CASTRGVGGANVLTF | TGTGCCAGCACCCGGGGGGTAGGTGGGGCCAACGTCCTGACTTTC
- | TRBD1 | TRBJ1-4 | TRBV4-1 | CASSLVQGDREKLFF | TGCGCCAGCAGCCTTGTACAGGGGGATAGAGAAAAACTGTTTTTT
few | - | TRBJ2-1 | TRBV27 | CASTPGGAYNEQFF | TGTGCCAGCACCCCGGGCGGGGCCTACAATGAGCAGTTCTTC
- | TRBD1 | TRBJ2-5 | TRBV5-6 | CASSFGTGAETQYF | TGTGCCAGCAGCTTTGGGACAGGAGCAGAGACCCAGTACTTC
- | - | TRBJ1-1 | TRBV6-6 | CASSYPGGVLEAFF | TGTGCCAGCAGTTATCCCGGGGGGGTGCTTGAAGCTTTCTTT
- | - | TRBJ2-1 | TRBV20-1 | CSASVYRTGLNSYNEQFF | TGCAGTGCTAGTGTGTACAGAACGGGACTTAACTCCTACAATGAGCAGTTCTTC
- | - | TRBJ2-2 | TRBV27 | CASSPLRGPNTGELFF | TGTGCCAGCAGTCCATTGCGGGGGCCGAACACCGGGGAGCTGTTTTTT
- | - | TRBJ2-1 | TRBV19 | CASSTQTEYNEQFF | TGTGCCAGTAGTACACAGACAGAGTACAATGAGCAGTTCTTC
- | - | TRBJ2-3 | TRBV12-3/TRBV12-4 | CASSLEGTQYF | TGTGCCAGCAGTTTGGAGGGTACGCAGTATTTT
- | - | TRBJ2-7 | TRBV7-9 | CASRMGASYEQYF | TGTGCCAGCAGGATGGGGGCTTCGTACGAGCAGTACTTC
- | - | TRBJ2-3 | TRBV7-8 | CASSLRLASITDTQYF | TGTGCCAGCAGCTTAAGGCTAGCGAGTATTACAGATACGCAGTATTTT
- | TRBD2 | TRBJ2-3 | TRBV7-8 | CASSFFGGEGDTQYF | TGTGCCAGCAGCTTTTTTGGCGGGGAGGGAGATACGCAGTATTTT
- | TRBD1 | TRBJ1-5 | TRBV28 | CASRDRGILGLQPQHF | TGTGCCAGCAGGGACAGGGGGATACTTGGCCTACAGCCCCAGCATTTT
- | - | TRBJ1-4 | TRBV3-1/TRBV3-2 | CASSQGGAGVTEKLFF | TGTGCCAGCAGCCAGGGGGGCGCGGGAGTTACTGAAAAACTGTTTTTT
- | - | TRBJ1-2 | TRBV2 | CASSASRQFIRGYTF | TGTGCCAGCAGTGCGTCAAGACAGTTTATCCGGGGCTACACCTTC
- | TRBD2 | TRBJ2-1 | TRBV5-6 | CASSPLKKTSGGAAEQFF | TGTGCCAGCAGCCCGTTGAAAAAGACTAGCGGGGGGGCAGCTGAGCAGTTCTTC
once | - | TRBJ1-2 | TRBV5-1 | CASSSQTESYGYTF | TGCGCCAGCAGCTCCCAAACTGAAAGCTATGGCTACACCTTC
- | TRBD1 | TRBJ1-4 | TRBV30 | CAWSAGQRTANEKLFF | TGTGCCTGGAGCGCGGGACAGCGCACGGCTAATGAAAAACTGTTTTTT
- | - | TRBJ1-5 | TRBV19 | CASSVQGYSNQPQHF | TGTGCCAGTTCCGTCCAGGGGTACAGCAATCAGCCCCAGCATTTT
- | TRBD1 | TRBJ1-6 | TRBV30 | CAWSVSTGVNSPLHF | TGTGCCTGGAGTGTATCTACAGGGGTTAATTCACCCCTCCACTTT
- | - | TRBJ1-1 | TRBV6-1 | CASSEKPGKITEAFF | TGTGCCAGCAGTGAAAAGCCGGGTAAGATCACTGAAGCTTTCTTT
- | TRBD1 | TRBJ1-5 | TRBV10-3 | CAISEEGANQPQHF | TGTGCCATCAGTGAGGAGGGGGCTAATCAGCCCCAGCATTTT
- | - | TRBJ2-5 | TRBV6-5 | CASSYEQGRTQYF | TGTGCCAGCAGTTACGAACAGGGTCGGACCCAGTACTTC
few | - | TRBJ2-2 | TRBV6-4 | CASSPEGGGQVGELFF | TGTGCCAGCAGCCCCGAGGGGGGCGGACAGGTCGGGGAGCTGTTTTTT
- | - | TRBJ1-2 | TRBV7-3 | CASSPTEVSYGYTF | TGTGCCAGCAGCCCTACTGAGGTCTCCTATGGCTACACCTTC
- | TRBD2 | TRBJ2-3 | TRBV5-1 | CASSILAGGLTDTQYF | TGCGCCAGCAGCATATTAGCGGGGGGGCTTACCGATACGCAGTATTTT